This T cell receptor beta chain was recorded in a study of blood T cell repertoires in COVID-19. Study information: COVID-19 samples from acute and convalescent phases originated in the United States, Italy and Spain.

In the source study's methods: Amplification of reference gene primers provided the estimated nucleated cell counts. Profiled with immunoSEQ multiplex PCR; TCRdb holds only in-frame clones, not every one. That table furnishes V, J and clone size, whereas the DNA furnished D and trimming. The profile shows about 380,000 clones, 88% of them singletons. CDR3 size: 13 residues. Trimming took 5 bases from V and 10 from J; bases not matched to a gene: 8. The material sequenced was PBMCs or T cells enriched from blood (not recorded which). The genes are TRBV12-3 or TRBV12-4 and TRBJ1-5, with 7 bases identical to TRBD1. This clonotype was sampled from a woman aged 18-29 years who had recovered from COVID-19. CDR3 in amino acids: CASSPHWDSPQHF. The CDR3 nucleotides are TGTGCCAGCAGTCCCCATTGGGACAGCCCCCAGCATTTT.